These T cell receptor beta chains were read from a single sample in a study of T cell responses to AZD1222 COVID-19 vaccine. This table comes from immunoSEQ multiplex PCR, and its TCRdb copy is limited to in-frame clones, with some not included. Of just over 95,000 clones in the sample, approximately 91% were seen once. The material sequenced was peripheral blood, taken on day 0 of AZD1222 vaccination. The receptors originated from an adult in good health. Each CDR3 is given with its conserved first and last residue. Each record gives: CDR3 protein, CDR3 length, V gene.

CDR3: CASSEDRGPISPLHF
length: 15
V: TRBV2

CDR3: CASSLAGGPAETQYF
length: 15
V: TRBV11-3

CDR3: CAWSLTDYSGNTIYF
length: 15
V: TRBV30

CDR3: CASSLGQRSGNTIYF
length: 15
V: TRBV7-9

CDR3: CASSSQWTTGGYGYTF
length: 16
V: TRBV27

CDR3: CAWSDRNTGELFF
length: 13
V: TRBV30

CDR3: CASQGSGNEQFF
length: 12
V: TRBV12-3/TRBV12-4

CDR3: CASSQNFRLEAFF
length: 13
V: TRBV3-1/TRBV3-2

CDR3: CASSRDIRGQPQHF
length: 14
V: TRBV7-9

CDR3: CASSLEVPWMGTEAFF
length: 16
V: TRBV5-1

CDR3: CSVESGSNYGYTF
length: 13
V: TRBV29-1

CDR3: CASSLPPGGMNTEAFF
length: 16
V: TRBV11-1

CDR3: CSVETGGDYGYTF
length: 13
V: TRBV29-1

CDR3: CASSLVGQGTEAFF
length: 14
V: TRBV5-1

CDR3: CASSQVRFGDTQYF
length: 14
V: TRBV4-3

CDR3: CASSTGQGLGPLHF
length: 14
V: TRBV11-2

CDR3: CASSIVDPRKGGYTF
length: 15
V: TRBV19

CDR3: CAWSVGEKGGYTF
length: 13
V: TRBV30

CDR3: CASSLTGLGEETQYF
length: 15
V: TRBV2

CDR3: CASSPTGPSSSASYEQYF
length: 18
V: TRBV27

CDR3: CATQPGGWDQPQHF
length: 14
V: TRBV10-3